This T cell receptor (beta chain) was recorded in a study of siplizumab effects on memory and regulatory T cells. Germline values: CDR1 MNHEY, CDR2 SVGAGI. V was clipped by 4 bases and J by 3 bases; unmatched bases: 6. The CDR3 totals 14 residues. Using immunoSEQ multiplex PCR, the repertoire was profiled, and TCRdb retains in-frame clones only, with some absent. The table has some 97,000 clones, 94% seen once; the top ten hold roughly 0.6%. The sequencing input was Tregs sorted from blood. The chain couples TRBV6-5 to TRBJ2-7; 7 bases fit TRBD1. This TCR derives from a human donor in good health. This chain's CDR3 is CASSLETGFYEQYF. DNA for the CDR3: TGTGCCAGCAGTTTGGAGACAGGGTTCTACGAGCAGTACTTC.